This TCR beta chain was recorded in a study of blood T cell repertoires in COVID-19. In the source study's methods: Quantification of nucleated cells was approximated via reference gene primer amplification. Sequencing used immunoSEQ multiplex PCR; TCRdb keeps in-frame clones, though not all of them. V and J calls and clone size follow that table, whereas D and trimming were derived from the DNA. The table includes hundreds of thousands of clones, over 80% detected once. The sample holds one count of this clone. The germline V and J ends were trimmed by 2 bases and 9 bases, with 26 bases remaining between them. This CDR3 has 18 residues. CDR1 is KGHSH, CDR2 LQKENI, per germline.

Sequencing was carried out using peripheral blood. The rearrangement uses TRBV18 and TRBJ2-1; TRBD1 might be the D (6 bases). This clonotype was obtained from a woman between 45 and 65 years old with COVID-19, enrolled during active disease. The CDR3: CASSPSHVGTGFVSEQFF. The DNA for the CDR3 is TGTGCCAGCTCACCATCTCACGTCGGAACAGGGTTTGTGAGTGAGCAGTTCTTC.